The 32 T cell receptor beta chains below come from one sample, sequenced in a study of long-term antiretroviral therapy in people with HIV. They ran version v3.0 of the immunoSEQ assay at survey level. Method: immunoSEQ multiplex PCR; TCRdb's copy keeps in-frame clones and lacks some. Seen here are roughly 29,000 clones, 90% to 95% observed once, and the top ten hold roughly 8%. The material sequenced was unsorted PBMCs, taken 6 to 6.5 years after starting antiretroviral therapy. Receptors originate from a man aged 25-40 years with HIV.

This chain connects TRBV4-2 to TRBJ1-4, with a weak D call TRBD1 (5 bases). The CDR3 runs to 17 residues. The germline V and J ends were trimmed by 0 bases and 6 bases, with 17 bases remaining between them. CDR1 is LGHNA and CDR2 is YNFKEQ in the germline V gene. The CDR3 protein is CASSQDGIGAQDEKLFF. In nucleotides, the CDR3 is TGTGCCAGCAGCCAAGACGGAATTGGGGCCCAAGATGAAAAACTGTTTTTT.

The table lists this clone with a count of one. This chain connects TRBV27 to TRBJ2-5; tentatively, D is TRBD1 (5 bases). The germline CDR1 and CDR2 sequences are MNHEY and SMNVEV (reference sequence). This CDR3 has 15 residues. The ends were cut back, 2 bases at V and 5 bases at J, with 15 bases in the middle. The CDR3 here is CASSLGARGKETQYF. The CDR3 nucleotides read TGTGCCAGCAGTTTAGGGGCAAGAGGAAAGGAGACCCAGTACTTC.

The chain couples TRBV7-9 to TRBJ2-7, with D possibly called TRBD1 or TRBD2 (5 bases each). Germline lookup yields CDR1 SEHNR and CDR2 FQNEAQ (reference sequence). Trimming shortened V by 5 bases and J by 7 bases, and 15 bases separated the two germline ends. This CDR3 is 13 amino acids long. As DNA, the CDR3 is TGTGCCAGCAGCCTAGGGGAGCTACGAGAGCAGTACTTC. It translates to CASSLGELREQYF.

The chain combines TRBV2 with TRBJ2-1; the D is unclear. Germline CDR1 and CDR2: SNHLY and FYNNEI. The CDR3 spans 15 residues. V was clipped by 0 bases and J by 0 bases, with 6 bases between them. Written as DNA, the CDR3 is TGTGCCAGCAGTGAAGCGGTCGCCTCCTACAATGAGCAGTTCTTC. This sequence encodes CASSEAVASYNEQFF. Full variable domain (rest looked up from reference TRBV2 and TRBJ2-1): EPEVTQTPSHQVTQMGQEVILRCVPISNHLYFYWYRQILGQKVEFLVSFYNNEISEKSEIFDDQFSVERPDGSNFTLKIRSTKLEDSAMYFCASSEAVASYNEQFFGPGTRLTVL.

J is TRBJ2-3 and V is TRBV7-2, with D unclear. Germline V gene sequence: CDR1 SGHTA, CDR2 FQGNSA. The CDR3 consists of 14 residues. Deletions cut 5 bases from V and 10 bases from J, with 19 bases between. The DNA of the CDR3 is TGTGCCAGCAGCCCCCAGGCGCCACCCAGTTCGCAGTATTTT. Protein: CASSPQAPPSSQYF. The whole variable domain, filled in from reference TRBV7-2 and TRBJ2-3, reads GAGVSQSPSNKVTEKGKDVELRCDPISGHTALYWYRQSLGQGLEFLIYFQGNSAPDKSGLPSDRFSAERTGGSVSTLTIQRTQQEDSAVYLCASSPQAPPSSQYFGPGTRLTVL.

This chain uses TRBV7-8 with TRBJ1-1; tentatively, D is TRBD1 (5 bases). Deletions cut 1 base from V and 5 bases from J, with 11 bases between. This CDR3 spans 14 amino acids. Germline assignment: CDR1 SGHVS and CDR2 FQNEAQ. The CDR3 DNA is TGTGCCAGCAGCTTAGGGGGGTCAGAAACTGAAGCTTTCTTT. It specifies CASSLGGSETEAFF.

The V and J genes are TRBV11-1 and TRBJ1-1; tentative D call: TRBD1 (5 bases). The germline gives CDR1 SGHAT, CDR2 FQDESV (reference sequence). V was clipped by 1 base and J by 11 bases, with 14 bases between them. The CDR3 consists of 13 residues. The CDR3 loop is CASSLGGASDAFF. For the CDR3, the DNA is TGTGCCAGCAGCTTAGGAGGGGCTTCGGATGCTTTCTTT.

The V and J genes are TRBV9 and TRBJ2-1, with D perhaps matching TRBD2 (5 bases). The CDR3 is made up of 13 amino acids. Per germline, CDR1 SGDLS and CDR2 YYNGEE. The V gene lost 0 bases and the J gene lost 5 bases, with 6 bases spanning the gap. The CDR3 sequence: CASSVAGNNEQFF. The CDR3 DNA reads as TGTGCCAGCAGCGTAGCCGGGAACAATGAGCAGTTCTTC.

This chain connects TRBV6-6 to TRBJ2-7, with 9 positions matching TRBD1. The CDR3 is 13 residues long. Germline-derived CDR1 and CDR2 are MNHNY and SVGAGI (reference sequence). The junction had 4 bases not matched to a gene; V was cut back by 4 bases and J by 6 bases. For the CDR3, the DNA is TGTGCCAGCAGTTTAACAGGGGGCAGCGAGCAGTACTTC. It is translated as CASSLTGGSEQYF.

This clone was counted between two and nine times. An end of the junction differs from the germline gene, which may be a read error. Written as DNA, the CDR3 is TGTGCCAGCAGTGACGTGATAGGGCGGGTCCGTTTT. This encodes CASSDVIGRVRF. The V gene is TRBV6-4, the J gene TRBJ2-3; TRBD2 might be the D (5 bases). The germline V gene encodes CDR1 MRHNA and CDR2 SNTAGT. The CDR3 runs to 12 residues.

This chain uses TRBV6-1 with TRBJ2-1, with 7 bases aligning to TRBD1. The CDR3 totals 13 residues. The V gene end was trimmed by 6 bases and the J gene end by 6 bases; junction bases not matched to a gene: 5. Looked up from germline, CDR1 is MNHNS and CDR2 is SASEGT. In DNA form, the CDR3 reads TGTGCCAGCAGAACGAACAGGGGCAATGAGCAGTTCTTC. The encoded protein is CASRTNRGNEQFF.

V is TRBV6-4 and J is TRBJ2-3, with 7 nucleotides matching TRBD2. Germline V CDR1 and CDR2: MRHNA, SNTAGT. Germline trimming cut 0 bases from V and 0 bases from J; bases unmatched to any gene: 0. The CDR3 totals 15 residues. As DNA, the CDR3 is TGTGCCAGCAGTGACTCGCGGGGGAGCACAGATACGCAGTATTTT. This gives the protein CASSDSRGSTDTQYF.

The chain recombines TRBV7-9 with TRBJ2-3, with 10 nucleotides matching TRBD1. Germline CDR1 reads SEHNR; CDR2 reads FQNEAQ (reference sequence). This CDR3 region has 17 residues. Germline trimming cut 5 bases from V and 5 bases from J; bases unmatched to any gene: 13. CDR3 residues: CASSGAWDRGTQDTQYF. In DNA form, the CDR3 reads TGTGCCAGCAGCGGGGCTTGGGACAGGGGAACGCAAGATACGCAGTATTTT.

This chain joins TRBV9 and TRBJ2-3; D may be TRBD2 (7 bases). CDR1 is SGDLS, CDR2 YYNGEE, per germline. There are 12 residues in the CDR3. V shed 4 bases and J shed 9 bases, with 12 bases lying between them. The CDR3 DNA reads TGTGCCAGCAGCTCAGGGGAGGGAACGCAGTATTTT. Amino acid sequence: CASSSGEGTQYF.

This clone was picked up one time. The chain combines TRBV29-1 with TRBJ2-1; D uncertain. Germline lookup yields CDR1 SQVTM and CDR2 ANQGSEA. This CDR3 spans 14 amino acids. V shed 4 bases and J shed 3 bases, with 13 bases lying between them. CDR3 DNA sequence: TGCAGCGTTGTTGGGCTAGAACTCTACAATGAGCAGTTCTTC. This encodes CSVVGLELYNEQFF.

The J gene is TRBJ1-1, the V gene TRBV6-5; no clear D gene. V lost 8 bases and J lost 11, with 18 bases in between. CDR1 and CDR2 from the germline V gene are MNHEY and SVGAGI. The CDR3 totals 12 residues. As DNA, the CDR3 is TGTGCCAGCCGGACTTCCCCGGCGAGGGCTTTCTTT. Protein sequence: CASRTSPARAFF.

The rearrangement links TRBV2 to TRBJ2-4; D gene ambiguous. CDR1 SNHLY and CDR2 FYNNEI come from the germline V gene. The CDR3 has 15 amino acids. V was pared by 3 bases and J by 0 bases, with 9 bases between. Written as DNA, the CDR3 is TGTGCCAGCAGTGAGGGCAGTATAGCCAAAAACATTCAGTACTTC. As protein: CASSEGSIAKNIQYF. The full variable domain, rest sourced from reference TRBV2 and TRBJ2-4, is EPEVTQTPSHQVTQMGQEVILRCVPISNHLYFYWYRQILGQKVEFLVSFYNNEISEKSEIFDDQFSVERPDGSNFTLKIRSTKLEDSAMYFCASSEGSIAKNIQYFGAGTRLSVL.

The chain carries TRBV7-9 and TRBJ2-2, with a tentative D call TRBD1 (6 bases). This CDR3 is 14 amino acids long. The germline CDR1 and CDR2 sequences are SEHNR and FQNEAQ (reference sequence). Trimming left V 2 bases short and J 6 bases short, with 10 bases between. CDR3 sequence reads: CASSLTGMPGELFF. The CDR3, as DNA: TGTGCCAGCAGCTTAACAGGGATGCCCGGGGAGCTGTTTTTT.

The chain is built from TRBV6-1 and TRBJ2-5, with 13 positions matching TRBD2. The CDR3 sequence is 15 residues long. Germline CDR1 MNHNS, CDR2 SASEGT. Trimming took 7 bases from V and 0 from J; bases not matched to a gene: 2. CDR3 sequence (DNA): TGTGCCAGCAAGGGACTAGCGGGGAACCAAGAGACCCAGTACTTC. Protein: CASKGLAGNQETQYF.

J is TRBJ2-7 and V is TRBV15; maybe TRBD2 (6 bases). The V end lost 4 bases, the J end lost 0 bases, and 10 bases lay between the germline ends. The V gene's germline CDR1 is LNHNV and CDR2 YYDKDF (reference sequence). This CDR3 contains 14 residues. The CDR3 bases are TGTGCCACCAGCAAACGGGAGAGCTCCTACGAGCAGTACTTC. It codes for CATSKRESSYEQYF.

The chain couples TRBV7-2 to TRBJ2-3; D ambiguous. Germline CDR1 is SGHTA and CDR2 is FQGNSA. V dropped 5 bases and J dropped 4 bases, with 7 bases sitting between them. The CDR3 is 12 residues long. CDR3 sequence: CASSPSADTQYF. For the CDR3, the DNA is TGTGCCAGCAGCCCTTCCGCAGATACGCAGTATTTT.

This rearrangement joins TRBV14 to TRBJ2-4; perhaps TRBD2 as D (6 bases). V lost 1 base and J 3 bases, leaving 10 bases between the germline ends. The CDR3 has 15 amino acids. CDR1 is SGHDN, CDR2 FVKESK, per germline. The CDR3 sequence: CASSQVMRGKNIQYF. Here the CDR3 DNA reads TGTGCCAGCAGCCAAGTTATGCGGGGCAAAAACATTCAGTACTTC.

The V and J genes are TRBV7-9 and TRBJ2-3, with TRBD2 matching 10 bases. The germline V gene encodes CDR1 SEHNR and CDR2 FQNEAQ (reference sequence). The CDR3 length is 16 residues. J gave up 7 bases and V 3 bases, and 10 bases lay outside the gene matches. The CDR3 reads CASSLLLAGERNTQYF. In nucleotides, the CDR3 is TGTGCCAGCAGCTTGTTGCTAGCGGGAGAGAGGAATACGCAGTATTTT. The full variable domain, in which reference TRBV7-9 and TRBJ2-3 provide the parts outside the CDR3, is DTGVSQNPRHKITKRGQNVTFRCDPISEHNRLYWYRQTLGQGPEFLTYFQNEAQLEKSRLLSDRFSAERPKGSFSTLEIQRTEQGDSAMYLCASSLLLAGERNTQYFGPGTRLTVL.

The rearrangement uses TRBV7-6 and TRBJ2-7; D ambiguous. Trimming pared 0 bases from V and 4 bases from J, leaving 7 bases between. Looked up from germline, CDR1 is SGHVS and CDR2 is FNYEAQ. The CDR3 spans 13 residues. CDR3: CASSLALGYEQYF. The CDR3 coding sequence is TGTGCCAGCAGCTTAGCGCTCGGGTACGAGCAGTACTTC.

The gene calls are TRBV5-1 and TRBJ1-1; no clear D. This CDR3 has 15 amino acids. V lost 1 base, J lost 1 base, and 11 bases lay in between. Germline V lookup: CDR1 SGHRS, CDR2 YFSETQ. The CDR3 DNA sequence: TGCGCCAGCAGCTTGCGGGCGAAGGGGAACACTGAAGCTTTCTTT. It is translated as CASSLRAKGNTEAFF.

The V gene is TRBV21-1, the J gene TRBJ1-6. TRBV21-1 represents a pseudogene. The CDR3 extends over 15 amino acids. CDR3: CASSQAGVYNSPLHF. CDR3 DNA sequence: TGTGCCAGCAGCCAGGCAGGAGTCTATAATTCACCCCTCCACTTT.

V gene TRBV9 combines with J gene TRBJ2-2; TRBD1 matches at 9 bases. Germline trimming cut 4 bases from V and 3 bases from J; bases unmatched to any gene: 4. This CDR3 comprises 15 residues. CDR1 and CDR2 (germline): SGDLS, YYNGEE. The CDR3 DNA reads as TGTGCCAGCAGCCACACAGGGGGCCACACCGGGGAGCTGTTTTTT. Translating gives CASSHTGGHTGELFF.

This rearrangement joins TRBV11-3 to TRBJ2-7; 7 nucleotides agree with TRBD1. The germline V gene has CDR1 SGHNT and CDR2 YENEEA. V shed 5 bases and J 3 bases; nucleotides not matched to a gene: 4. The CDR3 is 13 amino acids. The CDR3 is CASSIGTDYEQYF. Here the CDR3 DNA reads TGTGCCAGCAGCATCGGGACAGACTACGAGCAGTACTTC. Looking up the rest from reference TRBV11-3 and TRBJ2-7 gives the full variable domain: EAGVVQSPRYKIIEKKQPVAFWCNPISGHNTLYWYLQNLGQGPELLIRYENEEAVDDSQLPKDRFSAERLKGVDSTLKIQPAELGDSAVYLCASSIGTDYEQYFGPGTRLTVT.

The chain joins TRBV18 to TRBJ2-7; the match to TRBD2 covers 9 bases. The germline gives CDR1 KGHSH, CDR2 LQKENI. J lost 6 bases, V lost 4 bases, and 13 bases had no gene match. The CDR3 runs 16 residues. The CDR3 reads CASSREAGGDLCEQYF. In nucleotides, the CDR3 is TGTGCCAGCTCACGGGAAGCGGGGGGCGACCTCTGCGAGCAGTACTTC.

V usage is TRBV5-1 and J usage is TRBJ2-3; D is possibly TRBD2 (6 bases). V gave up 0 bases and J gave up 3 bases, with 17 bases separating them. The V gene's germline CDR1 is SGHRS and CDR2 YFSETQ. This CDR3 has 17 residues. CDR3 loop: CASSLGVLAAATDTQYF. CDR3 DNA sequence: TGCGCCAGCAGCTTGGGGGTCTTAGCGGCGGCGACAGATACGCAGTATTTT.

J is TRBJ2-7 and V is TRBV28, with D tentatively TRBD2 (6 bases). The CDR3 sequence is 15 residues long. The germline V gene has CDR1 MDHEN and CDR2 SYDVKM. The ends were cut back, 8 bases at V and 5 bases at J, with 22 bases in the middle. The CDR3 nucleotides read TGTGCCAGCGCCGCCACAGACGGGAGAAAAAACGAGCAGTACTTC. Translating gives CASAATDGRKNEQYF.

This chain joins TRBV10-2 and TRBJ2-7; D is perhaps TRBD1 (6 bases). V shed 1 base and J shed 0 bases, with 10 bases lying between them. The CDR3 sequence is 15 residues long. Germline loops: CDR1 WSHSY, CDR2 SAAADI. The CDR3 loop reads CASSEFARGSYEQYF. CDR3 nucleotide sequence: TGCGCCAGCAGTGAGTTTGCCAGGGGCTCCTACGAGCAGTACTTC.